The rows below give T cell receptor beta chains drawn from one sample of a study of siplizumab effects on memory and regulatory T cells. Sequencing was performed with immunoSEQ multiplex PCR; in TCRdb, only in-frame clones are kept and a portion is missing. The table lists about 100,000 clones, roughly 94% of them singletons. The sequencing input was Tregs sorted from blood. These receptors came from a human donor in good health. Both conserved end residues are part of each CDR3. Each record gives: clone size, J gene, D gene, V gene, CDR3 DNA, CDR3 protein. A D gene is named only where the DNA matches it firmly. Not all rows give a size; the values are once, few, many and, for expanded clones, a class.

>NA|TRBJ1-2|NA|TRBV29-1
TGCAGCGTAAAGCCAGAGTTCCACTATGGCTACACCTTC
CSVKPEFHYGYTF
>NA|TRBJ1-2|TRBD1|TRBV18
TGTGCCAGCTCACCACCGATCGGACAGGGGATCTATGGCTACACCTTC
CASSPPIGQGIYGYTF
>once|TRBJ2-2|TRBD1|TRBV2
TGTGCCAGCAGTGGAAACAGGGGGCAGGGCGGGGAGCTGTTTTTT
CASSGNRGQGGELFF
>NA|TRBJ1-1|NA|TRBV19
TGTGCCAGTAGTCCCCAGGGTAAGATGAACACTGAAGCTTTCTTT
CASSPQGKMNTEAFF
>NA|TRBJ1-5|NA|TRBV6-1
TGTGCCAGCAGCTCCGGACAGATCAGCAATCAGCCCCAGCATTTT
CASSSGQISNQPQHF
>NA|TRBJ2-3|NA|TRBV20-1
TGCAGTGCTAGCGGCTGGGATACGCAGTATTTT
CSASGWDTQYF
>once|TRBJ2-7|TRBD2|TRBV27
TGTGCCAGCAGTGTAGGGACTAGCGTTTACGAGCAGTACTTC
CASSVGTSVYEQYF
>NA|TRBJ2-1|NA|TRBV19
TGTGCCAGTAGGTGGAGGGGTGAGCAGTTCTTC
CASRWRGEQFF
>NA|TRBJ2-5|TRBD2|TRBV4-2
TGTGCCAGCAGCCAAGGGGGGGGAGCGGGACCCCCTCAAGAGACCCAGTACTTC
CASSQGGGAGPPQETQYF
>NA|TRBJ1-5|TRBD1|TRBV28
TGTGCCAGCACCGCAAGAAAAAGGACAGGGGGCGAACAGCCCCAGCATTTT
CASTARKRTGGEQPQHF
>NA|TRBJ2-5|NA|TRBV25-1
TGTGCCAGCAGTGAATACAGGGGAACCCAGTACTTC
CASSEYRGTQYF
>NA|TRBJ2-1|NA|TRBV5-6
TGTGCCAGCTCGAGGGGCGGGGCCCCCTCCTACAATGAGCAGTTCTTC
CASSRGGAPSYNEQFF
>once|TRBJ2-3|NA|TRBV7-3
TGTGCCAGCGGGTGGGGCTATACGCAGTATTTT
CASGWGYTQYF
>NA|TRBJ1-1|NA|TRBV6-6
TGTGCCAGCAGCCGGGACTATAAGGGTCCCACTGAAGCTTTCTTT
CASSRDYKGPTEAFF
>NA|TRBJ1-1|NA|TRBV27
TGTGCCAGCAGACTCGGGTCGCTGGGGACTGAAGCTTTCTTT
CASRLGSLGTEAFF
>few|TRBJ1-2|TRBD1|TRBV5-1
TGCGCCAGCAGCTTGTTTCAGGGGGCGATTGGCTACACCTTC
CASSLFQGAIGYTF
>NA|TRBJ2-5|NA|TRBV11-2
TGTGCCAGCAGCTCCAGTGCCCGGGCCCGGACCCAGTACTTC
CASSSSARARTQYF
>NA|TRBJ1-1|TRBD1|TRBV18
TGTGCCAGCTCCCCCGCCGGCGCAGGGGGGCTGAGGACTGAAGCTTTCTTT
CASSPAGAGGLRTEAFF
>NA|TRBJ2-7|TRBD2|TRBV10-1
TGCGCCAGCAGTGAGCCCCCGGGAGGGCCTGGTGAGCAGTACTTC
CASSEPPGGPGEQYF
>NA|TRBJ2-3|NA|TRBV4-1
TGCGCCAGCAGCCAGCCGGAACGGGGGGCAAGCACAGATACGCAGTATTTT
CASSQPERGASTDTQYF
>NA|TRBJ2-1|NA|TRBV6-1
TGTGCCAGCACCATTCATCTTACGGGAGTCAATGAGCAGTTCTTC
CASTIHLTGVNEQFF
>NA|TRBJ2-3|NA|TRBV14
TGTGCCAGCAGCCAAGATTGGCGGACTAGCACAGATACGCAGTATTTT
CASSQDWRTSTDTQYF
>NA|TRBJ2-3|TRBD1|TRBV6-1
TGTGCCAGCAGAAGGGACAGGAGCACAGATACGCAGTATTTT
CASRRDRSTDTQYF
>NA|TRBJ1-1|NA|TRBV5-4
TGTGCCAGCAGCTTGGATCTGGGATCCAACACTGAAGCTTTCTTT
CASSLDLGSNTEAFF
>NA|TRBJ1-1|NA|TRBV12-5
TGTGCTAGTGGTTTCAGGGAGAACACTGAAGCTTTCTTT
CASGFRENTEAFF
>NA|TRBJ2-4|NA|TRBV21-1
TGTGCCAGCAGCAAAGGGGGGGAGTTTCACATTCAGTACTTC
CASSKGGEFHIQYF
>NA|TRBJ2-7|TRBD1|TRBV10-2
TGCGCCACTTTTGGACAGGGCATGATACACGAGCAGTACTTC
CATFGQGMIHEQYF
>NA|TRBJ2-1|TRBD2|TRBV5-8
TGTGCCAGCACCCCTGGAGTAGCGGGGTTAAAGCAGTTCTTC
CASTPGVAGLKQFF